This passage covers 21 T cell receptor beta chains from one sample sequenced in a study of cytomegalovirus exposure and HLA in healthy donors. The PCR used 60 Vbeta and 13 Jbeta primers. Clones were read by immunoSEQ multiplex PCR, and TCRdb kept only the in-frame ones, dropping some. This sample carries more than 150,000 clones, more than 65% of them seen once, and the ten largest clones take under 1.5%. The sequenced sample consisted of PBMCs. Receptors were obtained from a girl aged 2-10 years in good health and CMV-seropositive.

The chain recombines TRBV6-1 with TRBJ1-3, with a tentative D call TRBD1 (5 bases). There are 15 residues in the CDR3. CDR1 MNHNS and CDR2 SASEGT come from the germline V gene. The V and J ends lost 1 base and 0 bases respectively, with 7 bases between them. In DNA form, the CDR3 reads TGTGCCAGCAGTGAAGGACAGTACTCTGGAAACACCATATATTTT. It encodes CASSEGQYSGNTIYF.

J is TRBJ2-7 and V is TRBV10-1, with TRBD2 identical over 10 bases. V lost 2 bases and J lost 7; bases outside the gene matches: 11. The CDR3 is 16 amino acids. CDR1 is WNHNN and CDR2 is SYGVQD in the germline V gene (reference sequence). CDR3 in amino acids: CASSETPSGSMNEQYF. The DNA for the CDR3 is TGCGCCAGCAGTGAGACGCCTAGCGGGAGTATGAATGAGCAGTACTTC.

This clone was seen only a few times. The chain recombines TRBV6-6 with TRBJ1-1, with 8 bases aligning to TRBD1. This CDR3 has 14 amino acids. The V segment lost 5 bases and the J segment 0 bases; nucleotides outside the gene matches: 2. Germline CDR1 reads MNHNY; CDR2 reads SVGAGI (reference sequence). The chain's CDR3 is CASSPQGVNTEAFF. The CDR3 DNA reads TGTGCCAGCAGTCCACAGGGGGTGAACACTGAAGCTTTCTTT.

This clone was recorded a few times. The chain links TRBV2 to TRBJ1-1, with D perhaps TRBD1 (6 bases). With 4 bases removed from V and 7 bases from J, the gap between germline ends came to 13 bases. The CDR3 extends over 13 amino acids. Germline V gene data show CDR1 as SNHLY and CDR2 as FYNNEI. CDR3 DNA: TGTGCCAGCAGTGTAGAAGGGGGAAGTGAAGCTTTCTTT. It encodes CASSVEGGSEAFF.

The chain joins TRBV5-4 to TRBJ2-7, with 11 bases matching TRBD2. The junction had 9 bases not matched to a gene; V was cut back by 3 bases and J by 7 bases. Germline V gene data show CDR1 as SGHNT and CDR2 as YYREEE (reference sequence). This CDR3 has 15 amino acids. The CDR3 coding sequence is TGTGCCAGCAGCTCGATAGCGGGAGGGGCAGGGGAGCAGTACTTC. Encoded protein: CASSSIAGGAGEQYF.

The chain links TRBV4-1 to TRBJ1-1, with a weak D call TRBD1 (6 bases). CDR3 length equals 17 residues. Germline CDR1 reads MGHRA; CDR2 reads YSYEKL. V was cut by 7 bases and J by 0 bases, with 21 bases left in between. CDR3 sequence (DNA): TGCGCCAGCAAGAGGCGACAGGAGCTTAACATGAACACTGAAGCTTTCTTT. It is translated as CASKRRQELNMNTEAFF.

CDR3 residues: CASSWGLAGNYEQYF. The DNA for the CDR3 is TGTGCCAGCAGCTGGGGGCTAGCGGGAAACTACGAGCAGTACTTC. The V and J genes are TRBV7-8 and TRBJ2-7, with TRBD2 identical over 9 bases. J lost 3 bases, V lost 4 bases, and 7 bases had no gene match. Germline CDR1 is SGHVS and CDR2 is FQNEAQ. CDR3 length: 15 amino acids.

The V and J genes are TRBV5-1 and TRBJ2-3, with 8 bases fitting TRBD1. The ends lost 0 bases at V and 2 bases at J; junction bases unmatched: 5. The germline V gene has CDR1 SGHRS and CDR2 YFSETQ. This CDR3 is built from 16 residues. The CDR3, as DNA: TGCGCCAGCAGCTTGGTTCAGGGGGCCACCACAGATACGCAGTATTTT. Translated: CASSLVQGATTDTQYF.

In its sample, this clone was seen a few times. This rearrangement joins TRBV30 to TRBJ1-4; maybe TRBD1 (6 bases). Germline V gene data show CDR1 as GTSNPN and CDR2 as SVGIG (reference sequence). Trimming cost V 4 bases and J 5 bases, with 11 bases left between them. The CDR3 contains 13 residues. The CDR3: CAWTRGGNEKLFF. The CDR3 nucleotides read TGTGCCTGGACAAGGGGGGGGAATGAAAAACTGTTTTTT.

The chain employs TRBV6-5 and TRBJ2-4, with 7 bases identical to TRBD1. With 5 bases clipped from V and 0 bases from J, the junction kept 1 base outside the gene matches. CDR1 is MNHEY, CDR2 SVGAGI, per germline. The CDR3 sequence is 14 residues long. CDR3 in amino acids: CASSTGVAKNIQYF. The CDR3 region has the DNA TGTGCCAGCAGTACAGGGGTAGCCAAAAACATTCAGTACTTC.

The rearrangement uses TRBV6-1 and TRBJ1-2; 8 bases fit TRBD1. Germline V gene sequence: CDR1 MNHNS, CDR2 SASEGT. J was trimmed by 2 bases and V by 7 bases; bases with no gene match: 6. This CDR3 has 14 amino acids. This chain's CDR3 is CASIKDRVNYGYTF. As DNA, the CDR3 is TGTGCCAGCATAAAGGACAGGGTGAACTATGGCTACACCTTC.

This clone was seen a handful of times. The chain employs TRBV4-1 and TRBJ1-2; 9 nucleotides line up with TRBD1. The CDR3 is made up of 14 amino acids. V trimming: 4 bases; J trimming: 2 bases; junction bases outside the gene matches: 2. Germline V gives CDR1 MGHRA, CDR2 YSYEKL. The CDR3 loop is CASSPGQGNYGYTF. The CDR3 DNA reads as TGCGCCAGCAGCCCGGGACAGGGAAACTATGGCTACACCTTC.

The chain couples TRBV2 to TRBJ1-1; D is perhaps TRBD1 (6 bases). CDR3 length equals 15 residues. V lost 3 bases to trimming and J lost 0 bases, with 11 bases between them. The germline gives CDR1 SNHLY, CDR2 FYNNEI. CDR3 nucleotide sequence: TGTGCCAGCAGTGACCAAGGACAGCTGAACACTGAAGCTTTCTTT. It yields the protein CASSDQGQLNTEAFF.

This clone was seen only a few times. The chain has TRBV19 and TRBJ2-3, with TRBD2 matching over 15 bases. Per germline, CDR1 LNHDA and CDR2 SQIVND (reference sequence). The CDR3 length is 19 residues. V lost 5 bases to trimming and J lost 0 bases; unmatched junction nucleotides: 9. CDR3 in amino acids: CASSPYRGLAGGSTDTQYF. DNA of the CDR3: TGTGCCAGTAGTCCCTACCGTGGACTAGCGGGAGGGAGCACAGATACGCAGTATTTT.

The chain employs TRBV25-1 and TRBJ2-2, with D possibly being TRBD1 (6 bases). Trimming left V 5 bases short and J 6 bases short, with 13 bases between. The length of the CDR3 is 14 residues. Germline-derived CDR1 and CDR2 are MGHDK and SYGVNS. CDR3 sequence reads: CASSPHRVPGELFF. The CDR3 DNA reads TGTGCCAGCAGTCCCCACAGGGTACCCGGGGAGCTGTTTTTT.

The rearrangement links TRBV6-6 to TRBJ1-2; 10 bases are shared with TRBD1. Germline lookup yields CDR1 MNHNY and CDR2 SVGAGI (reference sequence). The CDR3 consists of 13 residues. V gave up 5 bases and J gave up 8 bases; unmatched junction bases: 5. The CDR3 DNA reads as TGTGCCAGCAGTAGGGACAGGGGAAACGGCTACACCTTC. Protein: CASSRDRGNGYTF.

V usage is TRBV11-2 and J usage is TRBJ2-2; D not resolved. The germline gives CDR1 SGHAT, CDR2 FQNNGV. The CDR3 is made up of 13 amino acids. The V and J ends lost 8 bases and 1 base respectively, with 8 bases between them. The CDR3 spells CASLRLNTGELFF. DNA for the CDR3: TGTGCCAGCCTGCGACTGAACACCGGGGAGCTGTTTTTT.

The CDR3 coding sequence is TGTGCCAGCAGTTTGGGCTGGGAGCGGGGGAGAAATACGCAGTATTTT. It yields the protein CASSLGWERGRNTQYF. The chain links TRBV28 to TRBJ2-3; TRBD2 agrees at 8 bases. Germline V gene sequence: CDR1 MDHEN, CDR2 SYDVKM. J gave up 7 bases and V 3 bases, and 12 bases lay outside the gene matches. The CDR3 runs 16 residues. Drawing the rest from reference TRBV28 and TRBJ2-3, the complete variable domain is DVKVTQSSRYLVKRTGEKVFLECVQDMDHENMFWYRQDPGLGLRLIYFSYDVKMKEKGDIPEGYSVSREKKERFSLILESASTNQTSMYLCASSLGWERGRNTQYFGPGTRLTVL.

This chain links TRBV6-5 with TRBJ1-1; D remains unclear. CDR1 and CDR2 (germline): MNHEY, SVGAGI. This CDR3 has 14 amino acids. With 0 bases removed from V and 2 bases from J, the gap between germline ends came to 7 bases. Here the CDR3 reads CASSYSNTNTEAFF. The CDR3 coding sequence is TGTGCCAGCAGTTACTCGAACACCAACACTGAAGCTTTCTTT.

The V call is TRBV11-3, the J call TRBJ1-4; 7 bases are a match to TRBD1. Germline assignment: CDR1 SGHNT and CDR2 YENEEA. The CDR3 loop spans 14 amino acids. V shed 6 bases, J shed 4 bases, and the junction held 5 bases outside the gene matches. This chain's CDR3 is CASRPGQVNEKLFF. In nucleotides, the CDR3 is TGTGCCAGCAGACCAGGACAGGTTAATGAAAAACTGTTTTTT.

The chain has TRBV5-1 and TRBJ1-1; TRBD1 aligns across 7 bases. V shed 5 bases, J shed 6 bases, and the junction held 7 bases outside the gene matches. The CDR3 runs to 13 residues. Germline-derived CDR1 and CDR2 are SGHRS and YFSETQ. Here the CDR3 DNA reads TGCGCCAGCAGGGCCGGTACAGGGGCTGAAGCTTTCTTT. Its translation: CASRAGTGAEAFF.